The T cell receptor (beta chain) under discussion was sequenced for a study of T cell repertoires in cytomegalovirus infection. Study details: It was the public TCR beta signatures that indicated both CMV infection and matching HLA type.

The CDR3 extends over 14 amino acids. Trimming took off 0 bases at V and 0 bases at J, with 4 bases between the two ends. Germline CDR1 and CDR2: SGDLS and YYNGEE. Points on this clonotype: Its specificity is unknown. This may be a read error: a much more frequent sequence differs by one nucleotide.

TCRdb itself ran the reads through MiXCR, one entry per CDR3 protein. Altogether 400,000 to 550,000 distinct CDR3 sequences are present, approximately 11% being singletons, with the ten largest covering roughly 10%. General observations from the study: Cumulative frequency (of public TCR beta family members) identified carriers of CMV plus the relevant HLA.

The chain joins TRBV9 to TRBJ1-3; D is unresolved. The sample comprised PBMCs. The source of this sequence is a human donor in good health (CMV status not recorded). Some clones in this sample may be carry-over from other donors' samples. The CDR3 spells CASSVDSSGNTIYF. In nucleotides, the CDR3 is TGTGCCAGCAGCGTAGACAGCTCTGGAAACACCATATATTTT. Drawing the rest from reference TRBV9 and TRBJ1-3, the complete variable domain is DSGVTQTPKHLITATGQRVTLRCSPRSGDLSVYWYQQSLDQGLQFLIQYYNGEERAKGNILERFSAQQFPDLHSELNLSSLELGDSALYFCASSVDSSGNTIYFGEGSWLTVV.